The 21 T cell receptor beta chains reported below all come from one sample, sequenced in a study of T-cell memory formation after mild COVID-19. Each CDR3 protein gets one entry after TCRdb re-called the 5' RACE reads with MiXCR. The sample carries about 400,000 distinct CDR3 sequences, roughly a quarter recorded once. The sequenced sample consisted of PBMCs or a T cell subset sorted from them (not recorded which). These receptors were taken from an adult woman who had mild COVID-19 (a few samples of this study predate the infection). Cell type and time point are not known.

The V and J genes are TRBV7-9 and TRBJ2-5; D remains unclear. Trimming shortened V by 1 base and J by 5 bases, and 8 bases separated the two germline ends. CDR1 SEHNR and CDR2 FQNEAQ come from the germline V gene (reference sequence). The CDR3 length is 13 residues. The CDR3 here is CASSLDILETQYF. The CDR3 DNA reads TGTGCCAGCAGCTTAGACATTCTGGAGACCCAGTACTTC.

This clonotype occurred a few times. The V and J genes are TRBV12-3 or TRBV12-4 and TRBJ1-2; 11 nucleotides agree with TRBD1. The trim removed 10 bases at V and 4 bases at J, leaving 11 bases unmatched. The CDR3 contains 15 residues. CDR3 nucleotides: TGTGCCACCCGAAACCGGGACAGGGGGATCTATGGCTACACCTTC. Amino acid sequence: CATRNRDRGIYGYTF.

This chain joins TRBV5-6 and TRBJ2-1, with 8 nucleotides matching TRBD1. The V and J ends lost 5 bases and 4 bases, in that order; junction bases with no gene match: 8. The length of the CDR3 is 15 residues. Germline V gene data show CDR1 as SGHDT and CDR2 as YYEEEE. The CDR3: CASSQDRGLYNEQFF. The CDR3 nucleotides are TGTGCCAGCAGTCAAGACAGGGGCCTATACAATGAGCAGTTCTTC.

This chain uses TRBV6-5 with TRBJ2-5, with 9 bases aligning to TRBD1. V gave up 6 bases and J gave up 0 bases; unmatched junction bases: 8. Looked up from germline, CDR1 is MNHEY and CDR2 is SVGAGI. The CDR3 runs to 16 residues. CDR3 in amino acids: CASSRRTGVYQETQYF. The CDR3 DNA follows: TGTGCCAGCAGCCGGCGGACAGGGGTTTACCAAGAGACCCAGTACTTC.

The chain links TRBV20-1 to TRBJ2-3, with TRBD1 identical over 9 bases. Germline values: CDR1 DFQATT, CDR2 SNEGSKA (reference sequence). V trimming: 6 bases; J trimming: 5 bases; junction bases outside the gene matches: 12. CDR3 length equals 15 residues. CDR3 coding DNA: TGCAGTGCCGCTAACACAGGGGGCTCTGGAGATACGCAGTATTTT. Protein sequence: CSAANTGGSGDTQYF.

This clonotype came up once. The CDR3, as DNA: TGTGCCAGCAGCCGGCGGGGCGGGGTTGACAATCAGCCCCAGCATTTT. Protein: CASSRRGGVDNQPQHF. The V and J genes are TRBV12-3 or TRBV12-4 and TRBJ1-5; D may be TRBD1 (5 bases). The CDR3 spans 16 residues. The V and J ends lost 6 bases and 3 bases respectively, with 18 bases between them.

This chain joins TRBV7-6 and TRBJ2-3; no reliable D call. The CDR3 runs 15 residues. Germline-derived CDR1 and CDR2 are SGHVS and FNYEAQ. Trimming left V 2 bases short and J 0 bases short, with 9 bases between. The CDR3 spells CASSLRDSSTDTQYF. DNA for the CDR3: TGTGCCAGCAGCTTACGAGATTCTAGCACAGATACGCAGTATTTT.

This clonotype was recorded a few times. The rearrangement links TRBV12-3 or TRBV12-4 to TRBJ2-7; no firm D call. This CDR3 region has 12 residues. V lost 3 bases and J 10 bases, leaving 13 bases between the germline ends. In DNA, the CDR3 is TGTGCCAGCAGTTTGTTGTGGACGCCACAGTACTTC. Protein: CASSLLWTPQYF.

This clonotype was counted at least ten times. V is TRBV5-6 and J is TRBJ2-7, with D possibly TRBD1 on 6 matching bases. Trimming removed 5 bases at V and 4 bases at J, with 10 bases between. Germline V CDR1 and CDR2: SGHDT, YYEEEE. The CDR3 consists of 12 residues. Here the CDR3 reads CASSYQGYEQYF. CDR3 nucleotides: TGTGCCAGCAGTTACCAGGGGTACGAGCAGTACTTC. The variable domain in full, with the rest retrieved from reference TRBV5-6 and TRBJ2-7, is DAGVTQSPTHLIKTRGQQVTLRCSPKSGHDTVSWYQQALGQGPQFIFQYYEEEERQRGNFPDRFSGHQFPNYSSELNVNALLLGDSALYLCASSYQGYEQYFGPGTRLTVT.

For the CDR3, the DNA is TGCAGTGCGGCGCGGGGGGAGCAGTACTTC. The encoded protein is CSAARGEQYF. The rearrangement uses TRBV20-1 and TRBJ2-7, with TRBD2 matching 7 bases. The CDR3 length is 10 residues. Germline V CDR1 and CDR2: DFQATT, SNEGSKA (reference sequence). After removal of 6 bases from V and 7 bases from J, the junction contained 3 bases not matched to a gene.

The chain uses TRBV30 and TRBJ2-1, with a possible D match to TRBD2 (6 bases). Germline CDR1 and CDR2: GTSNPN and SVGIG (reference sequence). The CDR3 is 14 amino acids. Deletions cut 7 bases from V and 6 bases from J, with 19 bases between. DNA of the CDR3: TGTGCCTTCCGATCCTTAGCGGCCATCAATGAGCAGTTCTTC. Translated, it gives CAFRSLAAINEQFF.

This clonotype was seen a few times. This chain connects TRBV9 to TRBJ2-7; TRBD2 is a possible D gene (5 bases). Per the germline V gene, CDR1 is SGDLS and CDR2 is YYNGEE. The CDR3 has 14 amino acids. Trimming took 0 bases from V and 2 from J, leaving 9 bases between them. CDR3 DNA sequence: TGTGCCAGCAGCGTAGATGGACTTACCTACGAGCAGTACTTC. It codes for CASSVDGLTYEQYF.

V is TRBV5-1 and J is TRBJ2-2, with TRBD2 identical over 12 bases. J gave up 2 bases and V 2 bases, and 7 bases lay outside the gene matches. The CDR3 has 18 residues. Germline V gene lookup returns CDR1 SGHRS and CDR2 YFSETQ. The CDR3 nucleotides read TGCGCCAGCAGCTTTTTGGCTAGCGGGAGGGGAAACACCGGGGAGCTGTTTTTT. It encodes CASSFLASGRGNTGELFF.

This clonotype turned up a few times. J is TRBJ1-2 and V is TRBV10-3; tentative D call: TRBD1 (6 bases). The V and J ends lost 6 bases and 6 bases respectively, with 20 bases between them. Germline CDR1 and CDR2: ENHRY and SYGVKD. This CDR3 contains 15 residues. The CDR3 bases are TGTGCCATCAGCCCTGGGGGGCCGCTAGAGGATGGCTACACCTTC. It codes for CAISPGGPLEDGYTF.

The chain recombines TRBV2 with TRBJ1-5, with a tentative D call TRBD1 (5 bases). This CDR3 comprises 15 residues. V lost 6 bases and J lost 0, with 12 bases in between. In germline, CDR1 is SNHLY, CDR2 FYNNEI. The DNA of the CDR3 is TGTGCCAGCAGGCCGGGACGGATTAGCAATCAGCCCCAGCATTTT. This codes for CASRPGRISNQPQHF.

The chain recombines TRBV20-1 with TRBJ2-7, with 7 bases identical to TRBD2. The V gene's germline CDR1 is DFQATT and CDR2 SNEGSKA (reference sequence). With V trimmed by 6 bases and J by 7 bases, 12 bases remained unmatched. This CDR3 has 13 amino acids. CDR3 coding DNA: TGCAGTGCCATCCCTCCCGTCGGGGGGGAGCAGTACTTC. Amino acid sequence: CSAIPPVGGEQYF.

V gene TRBV29-1 combines with J gene TRBJ2-1; TRBD2 matches at 11 bases. Losses at the gene ends were 6 bases for V and 1 base for J; bases not matched to a gene: 2. Germline lookup yields CDR1 SQVTM and CDR2 ANQGSEA. The CDR3 totals 14 residues. In DNA, the CDR3 is TGCAGCGTGACTAGCGGGGCGTCCTACAATGAGCAGTTCTTC. Its protein is CSVTSGASYNEQFF.

This clonotype is a singleton in its sample. In DNA form, the CDR3 reads TGTGCCAGTAGAGACAGTCCCGCAACCGGGGAGCTGTTTTTT. The encoded protein is CASRDSPATGELFF. The rearrangement uses TRBV6-5 and TRBJ2-2; perhaps TRBD1 as D (5 bases). CDR1 and CDR2 from the germline V gene are MNHEY and SVGAGI. The CDR3 runs to 14 residues. V lost 9 bases and J 5 bases, leaving 16 bases between the germline ends.

This clonotype was picked up a small number of times. The rearrangement joins TRBV28 to TRBJ2-7; TRBD2 agrees at 8 bases. The V segment lost 5 bases and the J segment 6 bases; nucleotides outside the gene matches: 12. The CDR3 is made up of 15 amino acids. Germline loops: CDR1 MDHEN, CDR2 SYDVKM. CDR3 nucleotides: TGTGCCAGCAGTCCCGTGAATAGCGGGATGTCCGAGCAGTACTTC. Encoded protein: CASSPVNSGMSEQYF.

About this clonotype itself: One end of the junction varies from germline; a read error may be responsible. The CDR3 reads CASSLRRTYIISSTYTQYF. Written as DNA, the CDR3 is TGTGCCAGCAGTTTACGCCGGACGTATATAATCTCTTCCACATATACGCAGTATTTT. The chain carries TRBV12-3 or TRBV12-4 and TRBJ2-3; no definite D call. The CDR3 spans 19 residues.

This clonotype was counted at least ten times. The rearrangement uses TRBV5-1 and TRBJ2-5; D ambiguous. V was shortened by 0 bases and J by 5 bases, with 8 bases between the two germline ends. This CDR3 has 13 residues. Germline V lookup: CDR1 SGHRS, CDR2 YFSETQ. CDR3 coding DNA: TGCGCCAGCAGCTTGGGGGCCCAGGAGACCCAGTACTTC. Its protein product is CASSLGAQETQYF. Together with reference TRBV5-1 and TRBJ2-5, the CDR3 gives the full variable domain: KAGVTQTPRYLIKTRGQQVTLSCSPISGHRSVSWYQQTPGQGLQFLFEYFSETQRNKGNFPGRFSGRQFSNSRSEMNVSTLELGDSALYLCASSLGAQETQYFGPGTRLLVL.